The clone carrying this T cell receptor beta chain is a singleton in its sample. The data were taken from a study of control samples from healthy donors and cancer patients. Trimming took 3 bases from V and 4 from J, leaving 19 bases between them. There are 17 residues in the CDR3. From germline, CDR1 is LNHDA and CDR2 SQIVND (reference sequence). Sequencing used immunoSEQ multiplex PCR; TCRdb keeps in-frame clones, though not all of them. This sample has 90,000 to 150,000 clones, with more than 80% found just once. This chain links TRBV19 with TRBJ2-1, with D possibly matching TRBD2 (5 bases). The specimen sequenced was blood. The TCR originated in a man aged 45-60 years in good health. The CDR3 coding sequence is TGTGCCAGTAGTATCGGAGAACACCGCCGGGATTACAATGAGCAGTTCTTC. As protein: CASSIGEHRRDYNEQFF.